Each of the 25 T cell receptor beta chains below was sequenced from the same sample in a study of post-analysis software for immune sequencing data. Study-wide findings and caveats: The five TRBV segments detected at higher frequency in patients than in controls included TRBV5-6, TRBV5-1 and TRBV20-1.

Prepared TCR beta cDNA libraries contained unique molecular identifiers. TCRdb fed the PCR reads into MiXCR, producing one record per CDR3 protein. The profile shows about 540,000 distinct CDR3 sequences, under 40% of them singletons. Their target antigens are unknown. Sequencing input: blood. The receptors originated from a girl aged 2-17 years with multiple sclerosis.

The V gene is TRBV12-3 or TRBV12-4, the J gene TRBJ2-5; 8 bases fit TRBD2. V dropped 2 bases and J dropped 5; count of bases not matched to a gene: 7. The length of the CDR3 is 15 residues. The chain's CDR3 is CASSLSSGFKETQYF. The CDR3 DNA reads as TGTGCCAGCAGTTTATCTAGCGGGTTCAAGGAGACCCAGTACTTC.

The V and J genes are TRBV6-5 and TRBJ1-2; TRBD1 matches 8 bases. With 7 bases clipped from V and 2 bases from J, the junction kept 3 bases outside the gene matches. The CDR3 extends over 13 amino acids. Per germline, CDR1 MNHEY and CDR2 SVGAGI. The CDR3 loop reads CASTRDRNYGYTF. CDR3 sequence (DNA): TGTGCCAGCACTCGGGACAGGAACTATGGCTACACCTTC.

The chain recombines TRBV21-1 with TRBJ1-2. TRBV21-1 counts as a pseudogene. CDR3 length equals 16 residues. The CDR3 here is CASSDRGPPHFYGYTF. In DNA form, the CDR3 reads TGTGCCAGCAGCGATCGGGGGCCTCCCCACTTCTATGGCTACACCTTC.

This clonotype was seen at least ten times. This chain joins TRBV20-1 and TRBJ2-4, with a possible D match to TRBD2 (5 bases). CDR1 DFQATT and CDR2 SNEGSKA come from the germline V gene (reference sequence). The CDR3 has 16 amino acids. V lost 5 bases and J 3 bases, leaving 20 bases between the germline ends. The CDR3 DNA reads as TGCAGTGCTGACGCCTTAGGGCAGGAGGACAAAAACATTCAGTACTTC. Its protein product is CSADALGQEDKNIQYF.

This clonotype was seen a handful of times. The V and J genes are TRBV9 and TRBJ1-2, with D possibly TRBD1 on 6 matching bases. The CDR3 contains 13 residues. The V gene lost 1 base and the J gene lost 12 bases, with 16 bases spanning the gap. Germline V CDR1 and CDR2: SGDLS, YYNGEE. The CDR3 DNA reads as TGTGCCAGCAGCGTATCCCCCGAGGGGGGTAACACCTTC. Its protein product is CASSVSPEGGNTF.

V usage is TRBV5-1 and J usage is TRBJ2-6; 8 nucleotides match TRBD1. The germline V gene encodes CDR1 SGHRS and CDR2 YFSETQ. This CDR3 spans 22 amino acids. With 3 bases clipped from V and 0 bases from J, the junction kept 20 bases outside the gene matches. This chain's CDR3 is CASSSPGQASIGANSGANVLTF. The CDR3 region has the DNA TGCGCCAGCAGCTCCCCGGGACAGGCTTCAATCGGGGCTAACTCTGGGGCCAACGTCCTGACTTTC.

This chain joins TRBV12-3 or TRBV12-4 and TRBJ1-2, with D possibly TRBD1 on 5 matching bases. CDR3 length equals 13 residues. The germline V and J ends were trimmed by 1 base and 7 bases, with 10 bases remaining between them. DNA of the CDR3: TGTGCCAGCAGTTTAGGACAGCTAGGTGGCTACACCTTC. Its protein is CASSLGQLGGYTF.

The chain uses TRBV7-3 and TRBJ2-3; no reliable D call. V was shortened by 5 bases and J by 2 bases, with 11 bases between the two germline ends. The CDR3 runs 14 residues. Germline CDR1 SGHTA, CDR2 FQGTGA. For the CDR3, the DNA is TGTGCCAGCAGCGCGGACCCAGCCACAGATACGCAGTATTTT. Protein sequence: CASSADPATDTQYF.

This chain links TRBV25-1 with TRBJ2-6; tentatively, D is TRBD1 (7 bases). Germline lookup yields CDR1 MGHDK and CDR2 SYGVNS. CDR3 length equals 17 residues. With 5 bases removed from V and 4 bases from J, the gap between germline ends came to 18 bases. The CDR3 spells CASSPRDSFSGANVLTF. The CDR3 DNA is TGTGCCAGCAGTCCGCGGGACAGCTTCTCCGGGGCCAACGTCCTGACTTTC. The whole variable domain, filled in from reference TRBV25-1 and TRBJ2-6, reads EADIYQTPRYLVIGTGKKITLECSQTMGHDKMYWYQQDPGMELHLIHYSYGVNSTEKGDLSSESTVSRIRTEHFPLTLESARPSHTSQYLCASSPRDSFSGANVLTFGAGSRLTVL.

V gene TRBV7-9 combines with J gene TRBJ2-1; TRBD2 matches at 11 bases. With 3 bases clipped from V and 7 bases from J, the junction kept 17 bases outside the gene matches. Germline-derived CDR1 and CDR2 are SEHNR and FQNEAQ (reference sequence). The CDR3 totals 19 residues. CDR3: CASSFPPLSGGAGLNEQFF. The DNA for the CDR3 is TGTGCCAGCAGCTTTCCCCCCCTTAGCGGGGGGGCCGGGTTAAATGAGCAGTTCTTC.

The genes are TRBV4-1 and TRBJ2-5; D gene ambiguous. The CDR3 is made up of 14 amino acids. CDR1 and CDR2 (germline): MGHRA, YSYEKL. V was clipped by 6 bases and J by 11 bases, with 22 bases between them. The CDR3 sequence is CASSPNAMGNEQYF. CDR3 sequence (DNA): TGCGCCAGCAGTCCTAACGCGATGGGCAATGAGCAGTACTTC.

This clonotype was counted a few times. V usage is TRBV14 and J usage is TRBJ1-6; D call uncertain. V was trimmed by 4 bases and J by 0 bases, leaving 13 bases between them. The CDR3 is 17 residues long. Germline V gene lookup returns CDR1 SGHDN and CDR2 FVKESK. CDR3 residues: CASSLDRTFSYNSPLHF. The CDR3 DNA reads TGTGCCAGCAGCCTCGACCGGACCTTCTCCTATAATTCACCCCTCCACTTT.

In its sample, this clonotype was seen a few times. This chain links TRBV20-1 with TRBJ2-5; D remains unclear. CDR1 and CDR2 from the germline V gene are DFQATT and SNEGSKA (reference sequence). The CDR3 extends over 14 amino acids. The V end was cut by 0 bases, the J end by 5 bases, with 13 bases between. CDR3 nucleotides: TGCAGTGCTAGAGAAGATGCAGTTAAGGAGACCCAGTACTTC. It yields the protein CSAREDAVKETQYF.

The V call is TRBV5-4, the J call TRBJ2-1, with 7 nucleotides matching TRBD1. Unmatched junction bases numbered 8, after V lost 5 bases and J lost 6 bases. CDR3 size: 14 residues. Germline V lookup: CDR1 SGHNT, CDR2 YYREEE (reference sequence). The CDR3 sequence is CASSSEPGGNEQFF. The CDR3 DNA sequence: TGTGCCAGCAGTTCTGAACCAGGGGGCAATGAGCAGTTCTTC.

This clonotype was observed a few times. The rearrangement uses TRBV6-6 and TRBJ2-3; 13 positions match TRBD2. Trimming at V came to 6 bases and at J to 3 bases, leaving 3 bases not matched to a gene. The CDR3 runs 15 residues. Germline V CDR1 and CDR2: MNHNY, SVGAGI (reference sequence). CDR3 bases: TGTGCCAGCAGGGGGACTAGCGGGGTTACAGATACGCAGTATTTT. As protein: CASRGTSGVTDTQYF.

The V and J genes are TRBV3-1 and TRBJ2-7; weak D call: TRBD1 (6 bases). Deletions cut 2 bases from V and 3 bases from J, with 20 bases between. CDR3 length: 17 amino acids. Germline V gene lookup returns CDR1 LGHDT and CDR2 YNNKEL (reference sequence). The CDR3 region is CASSQLSPLDRSYEQYF. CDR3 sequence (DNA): TGTGCCAGCAGCCAATTATCCCCTCTCGACAGGAGCTACGAGCAGTACTTC.

CDR3 in DNA: TGCGCCAGCAGCTTGGTGTCAGGGGAAGATACGCAGTATTTT. Translation: CASSLVSGEDTQYF. The chain uses TRBV5-1 and TRBJ2-3; tentatively, D is TRBD1 (6 bases). V lost 0 bases and J 5 bases, leaving 10 bases between the germline ends. CDR1 SGHRS and CDR2 YFSETQ come from the germline V gene. The CDR3 contains 14 residues.

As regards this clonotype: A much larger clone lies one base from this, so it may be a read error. This CDR3 reads CATRPGGVYTEQFF. DNA for the CDR3: TGTGCCACCCGTCCGGGGGGGGTTTACACTGAGCAGTTCTTC. The chain couples TRBV24-1 to TRBJ2-1, with 8 bases aligning to TRBD2. Per germline, CDR1 KGHDR and CDR2 SFDVKD. The CDR3 loop spans 14 amino acids.

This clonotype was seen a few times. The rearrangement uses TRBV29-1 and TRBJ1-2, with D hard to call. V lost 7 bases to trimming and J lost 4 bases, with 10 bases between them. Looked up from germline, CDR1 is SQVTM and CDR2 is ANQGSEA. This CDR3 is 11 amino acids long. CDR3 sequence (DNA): TGCAGCGCGGGAAGCCTCTATGGCTACACCTTC. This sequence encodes CSAGSLYGYTF.

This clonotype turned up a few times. In DNA form, the CDR3 reads TGTGCCAGCTGCAGGTCGGATACGCAGTATTTT. The encoded protein is CASCRSDTQYF. V gene TRBV12-3 or TRBV12-4 combines with J gene TRBJ2-3; unclear D gene. V was clipped by 8 bases and J by 6 bases, with 9 bases between them. The CDR3 length is 11 residues.

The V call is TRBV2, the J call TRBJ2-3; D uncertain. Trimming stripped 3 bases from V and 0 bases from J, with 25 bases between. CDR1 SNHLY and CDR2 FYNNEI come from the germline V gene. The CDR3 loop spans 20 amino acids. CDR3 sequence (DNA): TGTGCCAGCAGTGACTATGACTTCCCGGCGCACAAACCTAGCACAGATACGCAGTATTTT. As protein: CASSDYDFPAHKPSTDTQYF.

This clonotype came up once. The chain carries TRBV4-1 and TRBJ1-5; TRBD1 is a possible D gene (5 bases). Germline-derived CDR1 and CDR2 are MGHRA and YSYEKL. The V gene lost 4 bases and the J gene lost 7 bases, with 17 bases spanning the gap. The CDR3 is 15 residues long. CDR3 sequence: CASSPLGRERQPQHF. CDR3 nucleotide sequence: TGCGCCAGCAGCCCCCTTGGCAGGGAAAGGCAGCCCCAGCATTTT.

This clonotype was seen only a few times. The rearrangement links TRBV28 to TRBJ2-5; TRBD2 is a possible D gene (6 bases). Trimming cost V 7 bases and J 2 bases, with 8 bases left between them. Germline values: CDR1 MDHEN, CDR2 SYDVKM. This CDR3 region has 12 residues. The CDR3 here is CASTAGQETQYF. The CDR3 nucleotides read TGTGCCAGCACTGCGGGACAAGAGACCCAGTACTTC.

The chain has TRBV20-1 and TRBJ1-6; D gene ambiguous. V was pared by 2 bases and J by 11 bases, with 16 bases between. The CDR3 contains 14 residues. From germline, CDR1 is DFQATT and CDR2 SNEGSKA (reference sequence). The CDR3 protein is CSARPTATGTPLHF. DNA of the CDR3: TGCAGTGCTAGACCGACGGCGACCGGTACACCCCTCCACTTT.

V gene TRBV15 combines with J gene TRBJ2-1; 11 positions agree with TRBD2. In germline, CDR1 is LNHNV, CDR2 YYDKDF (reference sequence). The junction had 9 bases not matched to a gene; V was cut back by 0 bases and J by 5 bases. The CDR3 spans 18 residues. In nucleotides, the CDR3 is TGTGCCACCAGCAGAGACTTCCTACTAGCGGGGGCAGACAATGAGCAGTTCTTC. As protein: CATSRDFLLAGADNEQFF.